The entry that follows covers one T cell receptor (beta chain) sequence. Assay: immunoSEQ multiplex PCR; the TCRdb copy retains only in-frame clones and omits some. The sample shows approximately 79,000 clones, over 85% of them seen only once. The sample originates from a study of OX40 agonist ivuxolimab in advanced cancers. The wider study: Patients undergoing dose escalation presented with hepatocellular carcinoma, melanoma, renal cell or head and neck cancer.

The CDR3 loop spans 15 amino acids. Deletions cut 0 bases from V and 8 bases from J, with 14 bases between. CDR1 LGHNA and CDR2 YNFKEQ come from the germline V gene. The material was CD4+ or CD8+ T cells sorted from blood, obtained in a trial of the OX40 agonist ivuxolimab. The chain couples TRBV4-2 to TRBJ2-1; D unclear. The TCR comes from an adult with an advanced solid tumor such as melanoma, head and neck, liver or kidney cancer. CDR3: CASSQDRPSSYEQFF. The CDR3 nucleotides read TGTGCCAGCAGCCAAGATCGCCCCTCGAGCTATGAGCAGTTCTTC.